The 23 T cell receptor beta chains given below trace back to one sample, sequenced in a study of blood T cell repertoires in COVID-19. Sequencing used immunoSEQ multiplex PCR; TCRdb keeps in-frame clones, though not all of them. The sample lists fewer than 250,000 clones, 75% to 90% seen once, with approximately 2.5% in the top ten. The sample taken for sequencing was peripheral blood. These receptors all stem from a woman in her seventies with active or convalescent COVID-19.

The J gene is TRBJ2-4, the V gene TRBV19; 11 bases are shared with TRBD2. From germline, CDR1 is LNHDA and CDR2 SQIVND (reference sequence). The junction had 9 bases not matched to a gene; V was cut back by 5 bases and J by 0 bases. This CDR3 has 18 residues. CDR3 residues: CASSPLLAGVLAKNIQYF. The CDR3 DNA reads TGTGCCAGTAGTCCCTTACTAGCGGGGGTGCTAGCCAAAAACATTCAGTACTTC.

The V and J genes are TRBV4-2 and TRBJ2-1; 7 nucleotides match TRBD1. Germline lookup yields CDR1 LGHNA and CDR2 YNFKEQ. The CDR3 is made up of 18 amino acids. The junction had 14 bases not matched to a gene; V was cut back by 0 bases and J by 6 bases. CDR3 nucleotides: TGTGCCAGCAGCCAAGAGCCCACTTATCCTTACAGGGGCAATGAGCAGTTCTTC. Amino acid sequence: CASSQEPTYPYRGNEQFF.

This clone has a single count. The chain carries TRBV9 and TRBJ2-2; D is perhaps TRBD1 (6 bases). The length of the CDR3 is 15 residues. V dropped 2 bases and J dropped 4 bases, with 12 bases sitting between them. The germline CDR1 and CDR2 sequences are SGDLS and YYNGEE. In nucleotides, the CDR3 is TGTGCCAGCAGCGTTTCCGGGACAATCACCGGGGAGCTGTTTTTT. This translates into CASSVSGTITGELFF.

The DNA of the CDR3 is TGTGCCAGTAGTTTTATGCTAGCGGGACGGGAGCAGTTCTTC. Translated: CASSFMLAGREQFF. The V and J genes are TRBV19 and TRBJ2-1; TRBD2 matches 9 bases. Germline V CDR1 and CDR2: LNHDA, SQIVND (reference sequence). V gave up 5 bases and J gave up 10 bases; unmatched junction bases: 9. There are 14 residues in the CDR3.

A few counts support this clone. The chain couples TRBV5-1 to TRBJ2-6; 7 bases agree with TRBD2. The CDR3 runs to 17 residues. Germline CDR1 SGHRS, CDR2 YFSETQ. The ends lost 0 bases at V and 12 bases at J; junction bases unmatched: 15. The CDR3 sequence is CASSLALAGRVVGVLTF. The DNA of the CDR3 is TGCGCCAGCAGCTTGGCCTTAGCGGGTCGCGTAGTCGGCGTCCTGACTTTC.

J is TRBJ2-7 and V is TRBV6-5; D unclear. Trimming stripped 0 bases from V and 7 bases from J, with 7 bases between. This CDR3 is 12 amino acids long. Looked up from germline, CDR1 is MNHEY and CDR2 is SVGAGI. The CDR3 protein is CASSYSTGEQYF. CDR3 nucleotides: TGTGCCAGCAGTTACTCGACGGGTGAGCAGTACTTC.

The chain recombines TRBV7-3 with TRBJ2-3, with 9 bases fitting TRBD2. The length of the CDR3 is 14 residues. Trimming cost V 8 bases and J 5 bases; bases outside gene matches: 8. Germline CDR1 SGHTA, CDR2 FQGTGA. The CDR3 loop reads CASGRGGPGDTQYF. DNA for the CDR3: TGTGCCAGCGGGCGGGGGGGCCCTGGAGATACGCAGTATTTT.

This chain joins TRBV27 and TRBJ1-1; D gene unclear. CDR3 length: 14 amino acids. Trimming pared 0 bases from V and 1 base from J, leaving 6 bases between. Germline lookup yields CDR1 MNHEY and CDR2 SMNVEV (reference sequence). CDR3 amino acids: CASSLSEENTEAFF. In DNA form, the CDR3 reads TGTGCCAGCAGTTTATCAGAGGAGAACACTGAAGCTTTCTTT.

This clone was recorded only once. This chain connects TRBV5-1 to TRBJ1-1, with D uncertain. Germline CDR1 SGHRS, CDR2 YFSETQ. The CDR3 contains 16 residues. The germline V and J ends were trimmed by 0 bases and 6 bases, with 18 bases remaining between them. CDR3 residues: CASSLVAAVPSAEAFF. The CDR3 nucleotides read TGCGCCAGCAGCTTGGTGGCGGCGGTTCCTTCGGCTGAAGCTTTCTTT.

CDR3 DNA: TGCGCCAGCAGCTTCCTACCGGGTCCGGCCTACGAGCAGTACTTC. Encoded protein: CASSFLPGPAYEQYF. The chain uses TRBV5-1 and TRBJ2-7; unclear D gene. Between the trimmed V and J ends, which lost 2 bases and 2 bases, there was a span of 14 bases. Germline-derived CDR1 and CDR2 are SGHRS and YFSETQ. The CDR3 totals 15 residues. Combining the CDR3 with reference TRBV5-1 and TRBJ2-7 gives the whole variable domain KAGVTQTPRYLIKTRGQQVTLSCSPISGHRSVSWYQQTPGQGLQFLFEYFSETQRNKGNFPGRFSGRQFSNSRSEMNVSTLELGDSALYLCASSFLPGPAYEQYFGPGTRLTVT.

The chain couples TRBV9 to TRBJ2-7, with TRBD2 matching 10 bases. The CDR3 totals 16 residues. The J segment lost 2 bases and the V segment lost 4 bases, leaving 9 bases of the junction unmatched. Germline V gene lookup returns CDR1 SGDLS and CDR2 YYNGEE. The CDR3, as DNA: TGTGCCAGCAGCCCGACGTTAGCGGGAGGTGCCTACGAGCAGTACTTC. Translating gives CASSPTLAGGAYEQYF. The entire variable domain, with the rest obtained from reference TRBV9 and TRBJ2-7, is as follows: DSGVTQTPKHLITATGQRVTLRCSPRSGDLSVYWYQQSLDQGLQFLIQYYNGEERAKGNILERFSAQQFPDLHSELNLSSLELGDSALYFCASSPTLAGGAYEQYFGPGTRLTVT.

The V and J genes are TRBV7-7 and TRBJ2-2; D unclear. Deletions cut 3 bases from V and 2 bases from J, with 7 bases between. Germline lookup yields CDR1 SSHAT and CDR2 FNYEAQ (reference sequence). This CDR3 has 14 residues. The chain's CDR3 is CASSLATNTGELFF. DNA of the CDR3: TGTGCCAGCAGCTTGGCAACCAACACCGGGGAGCTGTTTTTT. Filled out from reference TRBV7-7 and TRBJ2-2, the complete variable domain reads GAGVSQSPRYKVTKRGQDVTLRCDPISSHATLYWYQQALGQGPEFLTYFNYEAQPDKSGLPSDRFSAERPEGSISTLTIQRTEQRDSAMYRCASSLATNTGELFFGEGSRLTVL.

V is TRBV20-1 and J is TRBJ2-5; a possible D gene is TRBD2 (5 bases). The germline V gene encodes CDR1 DFQATT and CDR2 SNEGSKA (reference sequence). The CDR3 is 12 residues long. The germline V and J ends were trimmed by 3 bases and 5 bases, with 10 bases remaining between them. The CDR3 DNA sequence: TGCAGTGCTAGTCCCAGCGGTGAGACCCAGTACTTC. Translating gives CSASPSGETQYF.

This chain uses TRBV9 with TRBJ1-6; D call uncertain. In germline, CDR1 is SGDLS, CDR2 YYNGEE. CDR3 size: 16 residues. Trimming left V 0 bases short and J 2 bases short, with 9 bases between. This CDR3 is CASSVGGDPYNSPLHF. The DNA of the CDR3 is TGTGCCAGCAGCGTAGGAGGCGACCCCTATAATTCACCCCTCCACTTT.

The rearrangement links TRBV28 to TRBJ1-5; D perhaps matches TRBD1 (5 bases). CDR1 is MDHEN and CDR2 is SYDVKM in the germline V gene. The germline V and J ends were trimmed by 3 bases and 3 bases, with 15 bases remaining between them. This CDR3 spans 16 amino acids. The CDR3 region has the DNA TGTGCCAGCAGTTTTTGGGGGGTCGGGCCCAATCAGCCCCAGCATTTT. Translated: CASSFWGVGPNQPQHF.

This clone was counted once. The chain combines TRBV25-1 with TRBJ2-1, with 10 bases matching TRBD1. Germline-derived CDR1 and CDR2 are MGHDK and SYGVNS. The CDR3 is made up of 15 amino acids. Trimming took 4 bases from V and 7 from J; bases not matched to a gene: 7. DNA for the CDR3: TGTGCCAGCAGTGGGCCGGGACAGGGGAAAAATGAGCAGTTCTTC. Its protein is CASSGPGQGKNEQFF.

This clone was seen a handful of times. CDR3 coding DNA: TGTGCCAGCCACAGGGCAACTAATGAAAAACTGTTTTTT. Translation gives CASHRATNEKLFF. This rearrangement joins TRBV25-1 to TRBJ1-4, with a possible D match to TRBD1 (6 bases). Germline loops: CDR1 MGHDK, CDR2 SYGVNS. The CDR3 totals 13 residues. V lost 8 bases and J 0 bases, leaving 7 bases between the germline ends.

J is TRBJ2-5 and V is TRBV7-9; 8 bases line up with TRBD2. The CDR3 contains 14 residues. The germline gives CDR1 SEHNR, CDR2 FQNEAQ (reference sequence). The trim removed 5 bases at V and 5 bases at J, leaving 7 bases unmatched. CDR3 region: CASSPGLVGETQYF. The CDR3, as DNA: TGTGCCAGCAGCCCGGGACTAGTGGGCGAGACCCAGTACTTC.

The rearrangement uses TRBV15 and TRBJ1-5; the match to TRBD1 covers 8 bases. The CDR3 is 14 amino acids. V shed 0 bases, J shed 10 bases, and the junction held 5 bases outside the gene matches. Germline-derived CDR1 and CDR2 are LNHNV and YYDKDF (reference sequence). The CDR3 is CATSREGQVLPQHF. In DNA, the CDR3 is TGTGCCACCAGCAGAGAGGGACAGGTATTACCCCAGCATTTT. Using reference TRBV15 and TRBJ1-5 for the parts outside the CDR3, the full variable domain is DAMVIQNPRYQVTQFGKPVTLSCSQTLNHNVMYWYQQKSSQAPKLLFHYYDKDFNNEADTPDNFQSRRPNTSFCFLDIRSPGLGDTAMYLCATSREGQVLPQHFGDGTRLSIL.

The rearrangement uses TRBV5-1 and TRBJ1-5; D possibly corresponds to TRBD1 (5 bases). Trimming took off 2 bases at V and 5 bases at J, with 11 bases between the two ends. CDR3 length: 14 amino acids. Germline V gene lookup returns CDR1 SGHRS and CDR2 YFSETQ. CDR3 nucleotide sequence: TGCGCCAGCAGCTTAAATGGGGGGGATCAGCCCCAGCATTTT. Its translation is CASSLNGGDQPQHF.

The chain combines TRBV9 with TRBJ2-1; 7 bases map to TRBD2. The V segment lost 0 bases and the J segment 7 bases; nucleotides outside the gene matches: 13. The CDR3 extends over 17 amino acids. Germline-derived CDR1 and CDR2 are SGDLS and YYNGEE. The CDR3 loop is CASSVGLVSSGLNEQFF. DNA of the CDR3: TGTGCCAGCAGCGTAGGTTTAGTATCTAGCGGACTGAATGAGCAGTTCTTC.

The chain recombines TRBV5-1 with TRBJ2-3, with TRBD2 matching over 7 bases. The CDR3 covers 14 residues. V lost 4 bases and J lost 5; bases outside the gene matches: 7. Germline CDR1 is SGHRS and CDR2 is YFSETQ. Written as DNA, the CDR3 is TGCGCCAGCAGCCAGCTTGGGGGGGAAGATACGCAGTATTTT. Protein product: CASSQLGGEDTQYF.

The V gene is TRBV5-1, the J gene TRBJ2-3, with D tentatively TRBD2 (6 bases). Per the germline V gene, CDR1 is SGHRS and CDR2 is YFSETQ. The CDR3 has 14 residues. V lost 4 bases and J lost 2, with 11 bases in between. The CDR3 reads CASSVSGPTDTQYF. In DNA form, the CDR3 reads TGCGCCAGCAGCGTTAGCGGACCCACAGATACGCAGTATTTT.